The 20 T cell receptor beta chains given below trace back to one sample, sequenced in a study of graft-versus-host responses after intestinal transplantation. These receptors' antigens are unknown. This table comes from immunoSEQ multiplex PCR, and its TCRdb copy is limited to in-frame clones, with some not included. The profile shows about 120,000 clones, 90% of them singletons. The sequenced sample was unstimulated CD4+ T cells sorted from spleen or lymph node cells, obtained before intestinal transplant. Every receptor here comes from a human donor who received an intestinal transplant.

The chain employs TRBV6-5 and TRBJ1-2; TRBD1 aligns across 7 bases. The V gene end was trimmed by 8 bases and the J gene end by 8 bases; junction bases not matched to a gene: 14. The germline V gene has CDR1 MNHEY and CDR2 SVGAGI. The CDR3 runs 14 residues. The CDR3 here is CASARGQTRDGYTF. CDR3 in DNA: TGTGCCAGCGCGAGGGGGCAGACCAGGGACGGCTACACCTTC.

A note on this clone: This CDR3 is also generated by other DNA sequences in the sample. V is TRBV19 and J is TRBJ1-6; D might be TRBD1 (6 bases). V lost 7 bases and J 13 bases, leaving 20 bases between the germline ends. CDR1 and CDR2 (germline): LNHDA, SQIVND (reference sequence). The CDR3 consists of 14 residues. CDR3 in DNA: TGTGCCAGTACCCTAACAGGGACCTCTTCGCCCCTCCACTTT. Translation: CASTLTGTSSPLHF.

The V call is TRBV11-3, the J call TRBJ2-2; D not certain. Trimming removed 5 bases from V and 4 bases from J, with 8 bases in between. CDR1 and CDR2 from the germline V gene are SGHNT and YENEEA. The CDR3 totals 13 residues. CDR3 protein: CASSAVSTGELFF. The CDR3 region has the DNA TGTGCCAGCAGCGCAGTATCCACCGGGGAGCTGTTTTTT.

The chain is built from TRBV2 and TRBJ1-3; weak D call: TRBD1 (5 bases). Germline V gene sequence: CDR1 SNHLY, CDR2 FYNNEI. Trimming took 4 bases from V and 7 from J, leaving 17 bases between them. The CDR3 is 15 amino acids. CDR3 residues: CASSVRGPGRNTIYF. The CDR3 DNA follows: TGTGCCAGCAGTGTGAGGGGACCGGGGAGGAACACCATATATTTT.

The genes are TRBV29-1 and TRBJ2-7; the D gene is possibly TRBD1 (6 bases). Looked up from germline, CDR1 is SQVTM and CDR2 is ANQGSEA. The CDR3 is 14 residues long. Between the trimmed V and J ends, which lost 4 bases and 6 bases, there was a span of 19 bases. The CDR3 spells CSVAWGPQGREQYF. The CDR3 DNA follows: TGCAGCGTTGCCTGGGGGCCTCAGGGACGCGAGCAGTACTTC.

In DNA, the CDR3 is TGTGCCAGCACCGGGACAGTCTCCCCCTATGGCTACACCTTC. Encoded protein: CASTGTVSPYGYTF. V gene TRBV6-5 combines with J gene TRBJ1-2; 7 nucleotides align to TRBD1. The J segment lost 4 bases and the V segment lost 7 bases, leaving 9 bases of the junction unmatched. CDR1 is MNHEY and CDR2 is SVGAGI in the germline V gene. The CDR3 totals 14 residues.

This clone is a singleton in its sample. Germline is not matched at one junction end, which may reflect a read error. The chain has TRBV10-2 and TRBJ2-5; 7 bases line up with TRBD2. Germline V gene data show CDR1 as WSHSY and CDR2 as SAAADI. This CDR3 region has 13 residues. CDR3 sequence reads: CASRESGGETQYF. The CDR3 coding sequence is TGCGCCAGCAGGGAGTCGGGAGGAGAGACCCAGTACTTC.

The sample holds a few counts of this clone. The CDR3 here is CASSQGTKSSYEQYF. Here the CDR3 DNA reads TGCGCCAGCAGCCAAGGGACAAAGAGCTCCTACGAGCAGTACTTC. The chain recombines TRBV4-1 with TRBJ2-7; D is perhaps TRBD1 (5 bases). Germline V gene data show CDR1 as MGHRA and CDR2 as YSYEKL. Trimming cost V 1 base and J 0 bases, with 10 bases left between them. This CDR3 region has 15 residues.

The chain has TRBV7-9 and TRBJ1-4; 10 bases match TRBD1. With V trimmed by 2 bases and J by 6 bases, 12 bases remained unmatched. The germline V gene encodes CDR1 SEHNR and CDR2 FQNEAQ (reference sequence). The CDR3 covers 18 residues. The CDR3 coding sequence is TGTGCCAGCAGCTTATCGCCATATTCCGGGACAGGGGATGAAAAACTGTTTTTT. Translating it yields CASSLSPYSGTGDEKLFF. Using reference TRBV7-9 and TRBJ1-4 for the parts outside the CDR3, the full variable domain is DTGVSQNPRHKITKRGQNVTFRCDPISEHNRLYWYRQTLGQGPEFLTYFQNEAQLEKSRLLSDRFSAERPKGSFSTLEIQRTEQGDSAMYLCASSLSPYSGTGDEKLFFGSGTQLSVL.

V gene TRBV5-1 combines with J gene TRBJ2-1; 13 bases map to TRBD2. CDR3 length: 17 residues. CDR1 and CDR2 (germline): SGHRS, YFSETQ. Trimming took 4 bases from V and 8 from J; bases not matched to a gene: 12. CDR3 protein: CASSPGFRLAGGHEQFF. The CDR3 nucleotides are TGCGCCAGCAGCCCTGGTTTCCGACTAGCGGGGGGACATGAGCAGTTCTTC. Looking up the rest from reference TRBV5-1 and TRBJ2-1 gives the full variable domain: KAGVTQTPRYLIKTRGQQVTLSCSPISGHRSVSWYQQTPGQGLQFLFEYFSETQRNKGNFPGRFSGRQFSNSRSEMNVSTLELGDSALYLCASSPGFRLAGGHEQFFGPGTRLTVL.

The chain has TRBV11-2 and TRBJ1-6, with D possibly matching TRBD1 (6 bases). CDR3 length: 15 amino acids. The V end lost 6 bases, the J end lost 7 bases, and 16 bases lay between the germline ends. CDR1 is SGHAT, CDR2 FQNNGV, per germline. The CDR3 sequence is CASRLQGFRNSPLHF. CDR3 bases: TGTGCCAGCAGATTACAGGGTTTTCGGAATTCACCCCTCCACTTT.

The rearrangement links TRBV30 to TRBJ2-1, with a weak D call TRBD2 (5 bases). Germline CDR1 and CDR2: GTSNPN and SVGIG (reference sequence). The CDR3 has 13 residues. V lost 3 bases, J lost 2 bases, and 8 bases lay in between. DNA for the CDR3: TGTGCCTGGAGAGGGAGCCCCTACAATGAGCAGTTCTTC. Amino acid sequence: CAWRGSPYNEQFF. Drawing the rest from reference TRBV30 and TRBJ2-1, the complete variable domain is SQTIHQWPATLVQPVGSPLSLECTVEGTSNPNLYWYRQAAGRGLQLLFYSVGIGQISSEVPQNLSASRPQDRQFILSSKKLLLSDSGFYLCAWRGSPYNEQFFGPGTRLTVL.

The chain employs TRBV7-7 and TRBJ1-4; D ambiguous. This CDR3 has 21 residues. Germline V CDR1 and CDR2: SSHAT, FNYEAQ (reference sequence). Trimming took off 1 base at V and 7 bases at J, with 31 bases between the two ends. The CDR3 nucleotides read TGTGCCAGCAGCTTAGTCGTAGATCTTACAGCCCCCCCCGAGTTAGGTGAAAAACTGTTTTTT. It specifies CASSLVVDLTAPPELGEKLFF.

The CDR3 DNA sequence: TGTGCCAGCAGCTTAGTTGGGGCGCTTAGCTCCTACGAGCAGTACTTC. This gives the protein CASSLVGALSSYEQYF. The genes are TRBV5-6 and TRBJ2-7, with D possibly being TRBD1 (5 bases). Trimming removed 2 bases at V and 0 bases at J, with 15 bases between. This CDR3 spans 16 amino acids. CDR1 is SGHDT and CDR2 is YYEEEE in the germline V gene.

The V call is TRBV30, the J call TRBJ2-3; 14 bases fit TRBD2. Germline V gene sequence: CDR1 GTSNPN, CDR2 SVGIG (reference sequence). Germline trimming cut 1 base from V and 4 bases from J; bases unmatched to any gene: 1. The CDR3 runs 15 residues. The DNA of the CDR3 is TGTGCCTGGAGTGAGACTAGCGGGAGGGCAGATACGCAGTATTTT. Amino acids: CAWSETSGRADTQYF.

The chain joins TRBV29-1 to TRBJ2-1; no clear D gene. CDR3 length equals 12 residues. CDR1 SQVTM and CDR2 ANQGSEA come from the germline V gene. Trimming pared 4 bases from V and 6 bases from J, leaving 10 bases between. The CDR3 here is CSVVAVRNEQFF. CDR3 DNA sequence: TGCAGCGTTGTAGCTGTACGCAATGAGCAGTTCTTC.

The chain carries TRBV7-2 and TRBJ2-3; 11 nucleotides agree with TRBD2. The CDR3 consists of 16 residues. J was trimmed by 3 bases and V by 6 bases; bases with no gene match: 8. Germline CDR1 and CDR2: SGHTA and FQGNSA. The CDR3, as DNA: TGTGCCAGCAGGTTGTCGGCTAGCGGGAGGACAGATACGCAGTATTTT. Translated: CASRLSASGRTDTQYF.

The chain combines TRBV14 with TRBJ2-5, with no clear D. Germline V lookup: CDR1 SGHDN, CDR2 FVKESK. This CDR3 has 15 amino acids. V dropped 5 bases and J dropped 11 bases, with 24 bases sitting between them. For the CDR3, the DNA is TGTGCCAGCAGCTTCTCCGCCAGTTCACGGGTTAAGCAGTACTTC. Its translation is CASSFSASSRVKQYF.

The chain combines TRBV25-1 with TRBJ1-1, with D unresolved. CDR3 length equals 14 residues. The V gene's germline CDR1 is MGHDK and CDR2 SYGVNS. The germline V and J ends were trimmed by 2 bases and 1 base, with 8 bases remaining between them. CDR3 loop: CASSEQAGNTEAFF. CDR3 bases: TGTGCCAGCAGTGAACAAGCAGGGAACACTGAAGCTTTCTTT.

The rearrangement uses TRBV15 and TRBJ1-5, with D possibly TRBD1 on 6 matching bases. The CDR3 length is 13 residues. Germline V gene lookup returns CDR1 LNHNV and CDR2 YYDKDF (reference sequence). V was shortened by 0 bases and J by 9 bases, with 9 bases between the two germline ends. In nucleotides, the CDR3 is TGTGCCACCAGCAGAGATCAGGGGCGGCCCCAGCATTTT. It yields the protein CATSRDQGRPQHF.